This record concerns one T cell receptor beta chain sequence. Antigen specificity is unknown. This sample stems from a study of cytomegalovirus exposure and HLA in healthy donors. Whole-study findings and limits: Listed as cytomegalovirus-associated were roughly 180 TCR beta chains.

Trimming pared 0 bases from V and 2 bases from J, leaving 9 bases between. This CDR3 region has 14 residues. CDR1 is SGDLS, CDR2 YYNGEE, per germline. Assay used: immunoSEQ multiplex PCR; TCRdb lists only in-frame clones, some missing. Of approximately 200,000 clones in the sample, roughly 84% were seen once. The chain joins TRBV9 to TRBJ2-7; D possibly corresponds to TRBD2 (5 bases). The specimen was PBMCs. The sequence was collected from a woman in her 30s in good health and CMV-seropositive. The CDR3 is CASSVGGSAYEQYF. CDR3 coding DNA: TGTGCCAGCAGCGTAGGAGGTAGCGCCTACGAGCAGTACTTC.